These 16 T cell receptor beta chains originate from one sample sequenced in a study of early T cells in non-severe SARS-CoV-2 infection. MiXCR was run by TCRdb on the 5' RACE reads, yielding one entry per CDR3 protein. The table includes 75,000 to 80,000 distinct CDR3 sequences, about a sixth detected once. Sequenced input: whole blood. The receptor set was obtained from an adult who was a healthcare worker with PCR-confirmed SARS-CoV-2 infection or an uninfected control (not recorded which).

This rearrangement joins TRBV20-1 to TRBJ1-2; a possible D gene is TRBD1 (5 bases). Per the germline V gene, CDR1 is DFQATT and CDR2 is SNEGSKA (reference sequence). Trimming shortened V by 7 bases and J by 0 bases, and 12 bases separated the two germline ends. CDR3 length: 13 amino acids. For the CDR3, the DNA is TGCAGTGAGACAGACCGAGCTAACTATGGCTACACCTTC. Protein product: CSETDRANYGYTF.

This clonotype has ten or more counts. The chain recombines TRBV12-3 or TRBV12-4 with TRBJ1-5; no firm D call. The CDR3 consists of 13 residues. V lost 4 bases to trimming and J lost 5 bases, with 9 bases between them. The CDR3 DNA sequence: TGTGCCAGCAGTTATTCAGAGGATCAGCCCCAGCATTTT. Translating it yields CASSYSEDQPQHF.

This clonotype was seen only a few times. The CDR3: CASSLRQTNQPQHF. The CDR3 DNA follows: TGTGCCAGCAGCTTACGACAGACCAATCAGCCCCAGCATTTT. The J gene is TRBJ1-5, the V gene TRBV28; perhaps TRBD1 as D (5 bases). V shed 6 bases and J shed 3 bases, with 12 bases lying between them. The CDR3 sequence is 14 residues long. Germline CDR1 MDHEN, CDR2 SYDVKM.

The chain has TRBV2 and TRBJ2-3; D perhaps matches TRBD1 (7 bases). Germline loops: CDR1 SNHLY, CDR2 FYNNEI. The CDR3 totals 15 residues. Between the trimmed V and J ends, which lost 1 base and 3 bases, there was a span of 11 bases. CDR3 DNA sequence: TGTGCCAGCAGTGAAGAACAGGGGACTACAGATACGCAGTATTTT. Translation: CASSEEQGTTDTQYF.

In this sample, this clonotype turned up a few times. CDR3 nucleotides: TGTGCCAGCAGCTTATGGGGACTAGCGGCCCCGGTACAGACCCAGTACTTC. Encoded protein: CASSLWGLAAPVQTQYF. J is TRBJ2-5 and V is TRBV7-9, with 11 bases fitting TRBD2. The CDR3 loop spans 17 amino acids. Germline assignment: CDR1 SEHNR and CDR2 FQNEAQ (reference sequence). Losses at the gene ends were 2 bases for V and 6 bases for J; bases not matched to a gene: 11.

This clonotype turned up a few times. This chain joins TRBV9 and TRBJ2-5; 9 nucleotides agree with TRBD1. The trim removed 7 bases at V and 3 bases at J, leaving 13 bases unmatched. This CDR3 spans 16 amino acids. Germline lookup yields CDR1 SGDLS and CDR2 YYNGEE. CDR3 nucleotides: TGTGCCAGCGGGACAGGGAAAAATTGGGTGGAAGAGACCCAGTACTTC. This codes for CASGTGKNWVEETQYF.

The rearrangement links TRBV20-1 to TRBJ2-7; no firm D call. The CDR3 extends over 13 amino acids. V was trimmed by 5 bases and J by 0 bases, leaving 11 bases between them. The germline gives CDR1 DFQATT, CDR2 SNEGSKA (reference sequence). CDR3 loop: CSARRSSSYEQYF. For the CDR3, the DNA is TGCAGTGCTCGCCGTAGCAGCTCCTACGAGCAGTACTTC.

This clonotype was seen a handful of times. The J gene is TRBJ2-7, the V gene TRBV6-6; TRBD1 matches 7 bases. The CDR3 totals 15 residues. Trimming took 2 bases from V and 2 from J; bases not matched to a gene: 6. Germline V lookup: CDR1 MNHNY, CDR2 SVGAGI (reference sequence). The CDR3 here is CASSYGQVPTYEQYF. CDR3 coding DNA: TGTGCCAGCAGTTACGGACAGGTACCCACCTACGAGCAGTACTTC.

This clonotype was counted between two and nine times. CDR3 loop: CASSRASDTQYF. Here the CDR3 DNA reads TGTGCCAGCAGCCGAGCGTCGGATACGCAGTATTTT. The chain uses TRBV9 and TRBJ2-3; D call uncertain. This CDR3 contains 12 residues. Germline assignment: CDR1 SGDLS and CDR2 YYNGEE. Trimming took 4 bases from V and 6 from J, leaving 9 bases between them.

The J gene is TRBJ1-1, the V gene TRBV7-9; D is unclear. Looked up from germline, CDR1 is SEHNR and CDR2 is FQNEAQ (reference sequence). The CDR3 has 13 amino acids. The V gene lost 5 bases and the J gene lost 1 base, with 8 bases spanning the gap. The CDR3 nucleotides read TGTGCCAGCAGCAAACACCCGAACACTGAAGCTTTCTTT. Amino acid sequence: CASSKHPNTEAFF.

This clonotype was seen a few times. V usage is TRBV9 and J usage is TRBJ2-5, with TRBD1 identical over 7 bases. The germline CDR1 and CDR2 sequences are SGDLS and YYNGEE. The length of the CDR3 is 14 residues. J was trimmed by 5 bases and V by 5 bases; bases with no gene match: 9. CDR3: CASSFDRVGETQYF. The CDR3 DNA reads TGTGCCAGCAGTTTCGACAGGGTGGGTGAGACCCAGTACTTC. The full variable domain, its missing parts supplied by reference TRBV9 and TRBJ2-5, is DSGVTQTPKHLITATGQRVTLRCSPRSGDLSVYWYQQSLDQGLQFLIQYYNGEERAKGNILERFSAQQFPDLHSELNLSSLELGDSALYFCASSFDRVGETQYFGPGTRLLVL.

The V call is TRBV5-8, the J call TRBJ1-6, with a weak D call TRBD1 (6 bases). V shed 2 bases and J shed 7 bases, with 10 bases lying between them. The CDR3 runs 14 residues. Per the germline V gene, CDR1 is SGHTS and CDR2 is YDEGEE. The CDR3 sequence is CASSLGGLNSPLHF. The CDR3 nucleotides are TGTGCCAGCAGCTTAGGGGGTCTAAATTCACCCCTCCACTTT. The full variable domain, completed using reference TRBV5-8 and TRBJ1-6, is EAGVTQSPTHLIKTRGQQATLRCSPISGHTSVYWYQQALGLGLQFLLWYDEGEERNRGNFPPRFSGRQFPNYSSELNVNALELEDSALYLCASSLGGLNSPLHFGNGTRLTVT.

V gene TRBV15 combines with J gene TRBJ1-5; D might be TRBD1 (5 bases). CDR3 length: 14 residues. Germline assignment: CDR1 LNHNV and CDR2 YYDKDF (reference sequence). V dropped 5 bases and J dropped 3 bases, with 11 bases sitting between them. The CDR3 sequence is CATSRSGPNQPQHF. In DNA, the CDR3 is TGTGCCACCAGCCGGTCAGGGCCCAATCAGCCCCAGCATTTT.

This clonotype was counted between two and nine times. J is TRBJ2-1 and V is TRBV29-1, with D uncertain. This CDR3 region has 11 residues. Deletions cut 4 bases from V and 7 bases from J, with 8 bases between. Germline lookup yields CDR1 SQVTM and CDR2 ANQGSEA. As DNA, the CDR3 is TGCAGCGTTGTTCGGGTAAATGAGCAGTTCTTC. It yields the protein CSVVRVNEQFF.

The chain couples TRBV3-1 to TRBJ1-1; D is perhaps TRBD1 (5 bases). V was trimmed by 5 bases and J by 2 bases, leaving 9 bases between them. This CDR3 contains 13 residues. Germline-derived CDR1 and CDR2 are LGHDT and YNNKEL (reference sequence). The CDR3 spells CASSWGQNTEAFF. The CDR3 region has the DNA TGTGCCAGCAGCTGGGGCCAAAACACTGAAGCTTTCTTT.

The V gene is TRBV7-9, the J gene TRBJ2-3, with 7 bases matching TRBD1. V lost 5 bases, J lost 0 bases, and 11 bases stayed unmatched. Germline CDR1 SEHNR, CDR2 FQNEAQ (reference sequence). The CDR3 extends over 17 amino acids. CDR3 coding DNA: TGTGCCAGCAGCCCCAGACAGGGTGGCCTTAGCACAGATACGCAGTATTTT. This sequence encodes CASSPRQGGLSTDTQYF.